A selection of T cell receptor beta chains follows, all from one sample in a study of cytomegalovirus exposure and HLA in healthy donors. Assay used: immunoSEQ multiplex PCR; TCRdb lists only in-frame clones, some missing. The sample consists of some 180,000 clones, 77% of them appearing once. Sequenced input: PBMCs. The receptors derive from a man between 18 and 35 years old in good health and CMV-seronegative. The CDR3 runs from the conserved cysteine through the conserved F or W. Each record gives: D gene, clone size, V gene, J gene, CDR3 protein, CDR3 DNA. D genes are given only for firm matches. Not every row has a clone size; where given, it reads once, few, many or a size class.

.	.	TRBV19	TRBJ2-2	CASSWQGNTGELFF	TGTGCCAGTAGTTGGCAGGGAAACACCGGGGAGCTGTTTTTT
.	.	TRBV6-4	TRBJ2-3	CASSQSRDTDTQYF	TGTGCCAGCAGTCAATCCCGGGACACAGATACGCAGTATTTT
.	.	TRBV18	TRBJ2-1	CASSPPLEGRGNEQFF	TGTGCCAGCTCACCACCTTTAGAGGGCAGAGGAAATGAGCAGTTCTTC
TRBD2	.	TRBV9	TRBJ2-1	CASSPWGGVGEQFF	TGTGCCAGCAGCCCCTGGGGGGGTGTGGGTGAGCAGTTCTTC
.	few	TRBV2	TRBJ2-3	CASSARLDTQYF	TGTGCCAGCAGTGCCCGACTTGATACGCAGTATTTT
TRBD1	.	TRBV9	TRBJ2-2	CASSVGTGATSVTGELFF	TGTGCCAGCAGCGTCGGGACAGGGGCGACTAGTGTCACCGGGGAGCTGTTTTTT
.	.	TRBV11-3	TRBJ1-1	CASSLMGRRGGTEAFF	TGTGCCAGCAGCTTAATGGGGAGACGGGGGGGCACTGAAGCTTTCTTT
TRBD2	.	TRBV6-1	TRBJ2-7	CASIPAGAYEQYF	TGTGCCAGCATTCCAGCGGGGGCGTACGAGCAGTACTTC
.	.	TRBV2	TRBJ2-3	CASNRGGRVGTDTQYF	TGTGCCAGCAACCGTGGGGGCAGGGTTGGCACAGATACGCAGTATTTT
TRBD2	.	TRBV30	TRBJ2-1	CAWKIKPGLAGPSSYNEQFF	TGTGCCTGGAAAATTAAACCGGGACTAGCGGGCCCTAGCTCCTACAATGAGCAGTTCTTC
.	.	TRBV30	TRBJ2-7	CAWSVLGLYEQYF	TGTGCCTGGAGTGTACTGGGGCTGTACGAGCAGTACTTC
.	.	TRBV4-2	TRBJ1-1	CASSPPRQITEAFF	TGTGCCAGCAGCCCTCCCCGACAGATCACTGAAGCTTTCTTT
.	.	TRBV2	TRBJ2-5	CASTSGGNQETQYF	TGTGCCAGCACATCCGGGGGTAACCAAGAGACCCAGTACTTC
.	.	TRBV19	TRBJ2-3	CASRQGGTDTQYF	TGTGCCAGTAGACAGGGCGGAACAGATACGCAGTATTTT
.	.	TRBV4-3	TRBJ1-3	CASSQEHYSGNTIYF	TGCGCCAGCAGCCAAGAGCACTACTCTGGAAACACCATATATTTT
TRBD2	.	TRBV5-6	TRBJ2-3	CASSDLTSGFTDTQYF	TGTGCCAGCAGCGATCTGACTAGCGGATTCACAGATACGCAGTATTTT
TRBD2	.	TRBV27	TRBJ2-1	CASSLSGGRLSEQFF	TGTGCCAGCAGTCTCTCGGGCGGGAGATTGAGTGAGCAGTTCTTC
.	few	TRBV11-3	TRBJ2-2	CASSRYPQANTGELFF	TGTGCCAGCAGCCGCTATCCGCAGGCGAACACCGGGGAGCTGTTTTTT
TRBD2	.	TRBV9	TRBJ2-1	CASSPGTSGGHEQFF	TGTGCCAGCAGCCCCGGGACTAGCGGGGGGCATGAGCAGTTCTTC
.	few	TRBV5-4	TRBJ2-7	CASSRDKKSYEQYF	TGTGCCAGCAGTCGGGACAAAAAGTCCTACGAGCAGTACTTC
TRBD1	.	TRBV29-1	TRBJ1-1	CSVNFMKQGARGTEAFF	TGCAGCGTTAATTTCATGAAACAGGGGGCGAGGGGCACTGAAGCTTTCTTT
.	.	TRBV15	TRBJ1-4	CATSRVGRYGGEEKLFF	TGTGCCACCAGCAGAGTAGGCCGATACGGGGGGGAGGAAAAACTGTTTTTT
TRBD2	.	TRBV7-9	TRBJ2-3	CASSQESGGRTDTQYF	TGTGCCAGCAGCCAAGAGTCTGGCGGGAGGACAGATACGCAGTATTTT
TRBD1	.	TRBV4-2	TRBJ1-1	CASSRSGQVNTEAFF	TGTGCCAGCAGCCGATCAGGACAGGTGAACACTGAAGCTTTCTTT
.	.	TRBV27	TRBJ2-5	CASSLGGYKTQYF	TGTGCCAGCAGTTTAGGAGGGTACAAGACCCAGTACTTC
.	.	TRBV4-2	TRBJ1-1	CASSQVTGMNTEAFF	TGTGCCAGCAGCCAAGTAACAGGGATGAACACTGAAGCTTTCTTT
TRBD1	few	TRBV30	TRBJ2-7	CAWSAGTGFYEQYF	TGTGCCTGGAGTGCCGGGACAGGGTTCTACGAGCAGTACTTC
TRBD1	few	TRBV6-1	TRBJ2-6	CASRTGGSGANVLTF	TGTGCCAGCAGGACAGGGGGCTCTGGGGCCAACGTCCTGACTTTC
.	.	TRBV29-1	TRBJ2-7	CSVEDRGKHEQYF	TGCAGCGTTGAAGATCGGGGGAAACACGAGCAGTACTTC
.	once	TRBV19	TRBJ2-1	CASSIVGFSSYNEQFF	TGTGCCAGTAGTATAGTCGGGTTTAGCTCCTACAATGAGCAGTTCTTC
.	once	TRBV10-3	TRBJ1-6	CAIRAVGWAPLHF	TGTGCCATCAGGGCCGTGGGTTGGGCTCCCCTCCACTTT
TRBD2	.	TRBV4-2	TRBJ2-7	CASSQEGGSLSYEQYF	TGTGCCAGCAGCCAAGAGGGCGGGAGCCTCTCCTACGAGCAGTACTTC
TRBD1	.	TRBV2	TRBJ2-5	CASGLDRNQETQYF	TGTGCCAGCGGACTGGACAGGAACCAAGAGACCCAGTACTTC
.	.	TRBV5-6	TRBJ2-4	CASSLGRRDKNIQYF	TGTGCCAGCAGCTTGGGACGACGGGACAAAAACATTCAGTACTTC
TRBD1	.	TRBV5-8	TRBJ1-1	CASSFPRGRNTEAFF	TGTGCCAGCAGCTTCCCCAGGGGGAGGAACACTGAAGCTTTCTTT
TRBD2	.	TRBV15	TRBJ2-7	CATSRDKAGGNYEQYF	TGTGCCACCAGCAGAGATAAGGCGGGGGGGAACTACGAGCAGTACTTC
TRBD2	.	TRBV19	TRBJ2-7	CASSAGLAGWLYEQYF	TGTGCCAGTAGTGCCGGACTAGCGGGATGGTTATACGAGCAGTACTTC
.	.	TRBV9	TRBJ2-7	CASSVGHGGYEQYF	TGTGCCAGCAGCGTAGGGCACGGGGGTTACGAGCAGTACTTC
TRBD1	.	TRBV4-3	TRBJ2-7	CASSHAPQGQGGPEQYF	TGCGCCAGCAGCCACGCCCCCCAGGGACAGGGGGGTCCCGAGCAGTACTTC
.	.	TRBV5-6	TRBJ2-7	CASSRRSYEQYF	TGTGCCAGCAGCCGGAGGTCCTACGAGCAGTACTTC